This T cell receptor (beta chain) is drawn from a study of identical twins. Study-level points and caveats: The abundant beta clonotypes from cord blood had fewer insertions, and memory repertoires had none of this. The presence of invariant MAIT and iNKT cells could partly confound analyses of zero-insertion sequences. In monozygotic twins, models underestimated the sharing of out-of-frame TCR alpha.

V trimming: 4 bases; J trimming: 2 bases; junction bases outside the gene matches: 7. Germline V CDR1 and CDR2: SGHNT, YYREEE (reference sequence). The CDR3 extends over 15 amino acids. About this clonotype: Its antigen is unknown.

A universal primer site came from template switching; cDNA carried unique molecular identifiers. One entry per CDR3 protein, called by TCRdb with MiXCR from the 5' RACE reads. This sample carries roughly 350,000 distinct CDR3 sequences, around 9.7% of them seen once, and the ten largest clones take over 7%. Source material: naive T cells sorted from blood. The clonotype comes from a woman in her forties or fifties in good health. The chain employs TRBV5-4 and TRBJ2-3; TRBD2 aligns across 7 bases. In DNA, the CDR3 is TGTGCCAGCAGCCCCGGACTAGTGAACACAGATACGCAGTATTTT. The encoded protein is CASSPGLVNTDTQYF. The complete variable domain, with remaining parts taken from reference TRBV5-4 and TRBJ2-3, reads ETGVTQSPTHLIKTRGQQVTLRCSSQSGHNTVSWYQQALGQGPQFIFQYYREEENGRGNFPPRFSGLQFPNYSSELNVNALELDDSALYLCASSPGLVNTDTQYFGPGTRLTVL.